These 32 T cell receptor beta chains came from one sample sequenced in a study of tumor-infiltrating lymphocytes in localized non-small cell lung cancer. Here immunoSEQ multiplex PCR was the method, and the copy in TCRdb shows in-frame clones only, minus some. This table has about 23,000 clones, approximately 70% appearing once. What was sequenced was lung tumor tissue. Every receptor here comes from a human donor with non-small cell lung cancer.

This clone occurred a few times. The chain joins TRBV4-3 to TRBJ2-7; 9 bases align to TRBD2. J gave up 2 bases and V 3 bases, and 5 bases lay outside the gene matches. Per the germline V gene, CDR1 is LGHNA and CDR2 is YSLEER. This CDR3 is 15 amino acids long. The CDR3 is CASSQISGGTYEQYF. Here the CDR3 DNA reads TGCGCCAGCAGCCAGATTAGCGGGGGAACCTACGAGCAGTACTTC.

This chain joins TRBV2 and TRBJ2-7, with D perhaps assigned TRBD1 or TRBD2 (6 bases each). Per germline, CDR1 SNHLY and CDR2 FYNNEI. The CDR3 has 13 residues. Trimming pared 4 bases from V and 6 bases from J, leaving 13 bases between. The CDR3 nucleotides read TGTGCCAGCAGTGGGGTCGGGGGCAGCGAGCAGTACTTC. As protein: CASSGVGGSEQYF.

The CDR3 protein is CASSLEDGGNSPLHF. DNA of the CDR3: TGTGCCAGCAGCTTGGAAGATGGGGGCAATTCACCCCTCCACTTT. The rearrangement joins TRBV5-6 to TRBJ1-6; D is perhaps TRBD1 (6 bases). V shed 0 bases and J shed 7 bases, with 11 bases lying between them. The CDR3 is 15 amino acids. Germline values: CDR1 SGHDT, CDR2 YYEEEE.

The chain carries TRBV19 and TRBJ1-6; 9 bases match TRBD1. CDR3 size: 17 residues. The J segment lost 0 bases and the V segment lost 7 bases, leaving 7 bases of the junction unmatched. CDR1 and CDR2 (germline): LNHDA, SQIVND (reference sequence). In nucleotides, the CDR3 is TGTGCCAGTAACTCCGGGACAGGGAGCTCCTATAATTCACCCCTCCACTTT. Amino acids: CASNSGTGSSYNSPLHF.

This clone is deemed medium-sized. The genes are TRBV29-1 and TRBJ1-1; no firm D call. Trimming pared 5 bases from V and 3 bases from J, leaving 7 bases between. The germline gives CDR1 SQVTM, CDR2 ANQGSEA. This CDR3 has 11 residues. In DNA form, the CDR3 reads TGCAGCGTTCGGATCTACACTGAAGCTTTCTTT. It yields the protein CSVRIYTEAFF.

The CDR3 protein is CASSPRKGPENEQYF. DNA of the CDR3: TGTGCCAGCTCACCACGGAAAGGTCCGGAGAACGAGCAGTACTTC. This rearrangement joins TRBV18 to TRBJ2-7; D uncertain. Germline V gives CDR1 KGHSH, CDR2 LQKENI. This CDR3 contains 15 residues. Between the trimmed V and J ends, which lost 1 base and 5 bases, there was a span of 15 bases.

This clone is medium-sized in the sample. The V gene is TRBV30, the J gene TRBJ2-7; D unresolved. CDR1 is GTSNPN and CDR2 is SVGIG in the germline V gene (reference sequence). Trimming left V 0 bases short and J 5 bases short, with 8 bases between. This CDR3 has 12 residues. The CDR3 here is CAWSVMRDEQYF. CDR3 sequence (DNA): TGTGCCTGGAGTGTCATGCGAGACGAGCAGTACTTC. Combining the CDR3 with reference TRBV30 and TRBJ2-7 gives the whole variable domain SQTIHQWPATLVQPVGSPLSLECTVEGTSNPNLYWYRQAAGRGLQLLFYSVGIGQISSEVPQNLSASRPQDRQFILSSKKLLLSDSGFYLCAWSVMRDEQYFGPGTRLTVT.

CDR3 amino acids: CASSRAETGNTGELFF. The CDR3 DNA reads as TGCGCCAGCAGTCGCGCCGAGACAGGGAACACCGGGGAGCTGTTTTTT. The chain recombines TRBV5-1 with TRBJ2-2; a possible D gene is TRBD1 (6 bases). This CDR3 spans 16 amino acids. The V gene lost 5 bases and the J gene lost 1 base, with 15 bases spanning the gap. Germline-derived CDR1 and CDR2 are SGHRS and YFSETQ.

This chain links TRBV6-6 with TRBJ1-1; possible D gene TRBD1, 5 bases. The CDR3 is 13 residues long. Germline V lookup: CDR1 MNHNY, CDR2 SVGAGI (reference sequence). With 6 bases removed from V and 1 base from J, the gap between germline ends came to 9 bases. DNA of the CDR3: TGTGCCAGCAGGAACCAGGGGAACACTGAAGCTTTCTTT. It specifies CASRNQGNTEAFF.

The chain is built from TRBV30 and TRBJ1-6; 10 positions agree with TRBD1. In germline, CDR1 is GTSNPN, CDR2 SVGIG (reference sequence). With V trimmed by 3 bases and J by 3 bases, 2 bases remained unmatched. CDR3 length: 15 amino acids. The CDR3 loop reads CAWRGQGLYNSPLHF. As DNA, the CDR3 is TGTGCCTGGAGGGGACAGGGGCTCTATAATTCACCCCTCCACTTT. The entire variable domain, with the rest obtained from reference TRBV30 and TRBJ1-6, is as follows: SQTIHQWPATLVQPVGSPLSLECTVEGTSNPNLYWYRQAAGRGLQLLFYSVGIGQISSEVPQNLSASRPQDRQFILSSKKLLLSDSGFYLCAWRGQGLYNSPLHFGNGTRLTVT.

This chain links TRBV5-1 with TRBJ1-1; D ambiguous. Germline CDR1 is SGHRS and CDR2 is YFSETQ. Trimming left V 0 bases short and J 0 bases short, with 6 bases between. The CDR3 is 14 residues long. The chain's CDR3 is CASSLDGMNTEAFF. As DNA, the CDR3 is TGCGCCAGCAGCTTGGACGGCATGAACACTGAAGCTTTCTTT.

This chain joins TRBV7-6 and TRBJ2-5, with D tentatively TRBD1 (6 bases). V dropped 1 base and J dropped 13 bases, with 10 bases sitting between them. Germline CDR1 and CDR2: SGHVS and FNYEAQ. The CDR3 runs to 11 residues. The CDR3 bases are TGTGCCAGCAGCTTAGGACAGGACTCGTACTTC. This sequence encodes CASSLGQDSYF.

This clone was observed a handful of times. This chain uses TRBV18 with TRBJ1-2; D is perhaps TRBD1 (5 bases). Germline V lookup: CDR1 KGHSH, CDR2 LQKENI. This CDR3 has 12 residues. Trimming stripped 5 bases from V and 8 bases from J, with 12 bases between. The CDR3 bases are TGTGCCAGCTCAAGGGACTCAATCGGCTACACCTTC. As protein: CASSRDSIGYTF.

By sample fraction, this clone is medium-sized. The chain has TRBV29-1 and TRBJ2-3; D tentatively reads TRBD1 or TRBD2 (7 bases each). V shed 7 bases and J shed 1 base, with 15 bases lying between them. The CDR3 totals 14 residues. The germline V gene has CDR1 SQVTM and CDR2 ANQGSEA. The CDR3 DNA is TGCAGCGCCGGGGAGGGGACAGGCACAGATACGCAGTATTTT. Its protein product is CSAGEGTGTDTQYF.

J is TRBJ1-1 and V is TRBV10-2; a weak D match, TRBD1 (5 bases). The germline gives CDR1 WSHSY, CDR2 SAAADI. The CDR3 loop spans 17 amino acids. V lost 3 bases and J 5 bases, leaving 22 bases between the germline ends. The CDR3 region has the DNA TGCGCCAGCAGTGAAGTAGGAGGCGCCGGGGCTGGGACTGAAGCTTTCTTT. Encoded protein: CASSEVGGAGAGTEAFF.

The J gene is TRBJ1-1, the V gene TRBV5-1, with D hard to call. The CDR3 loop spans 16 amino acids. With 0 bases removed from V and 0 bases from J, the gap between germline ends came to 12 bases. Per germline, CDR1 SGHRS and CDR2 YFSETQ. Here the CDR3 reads CASSLAGGNMNTEAFF. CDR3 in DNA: TGCGCCAGCAGCTTGGCGGGCGGAAACATGAACACTGAAGCTTTCTTT.

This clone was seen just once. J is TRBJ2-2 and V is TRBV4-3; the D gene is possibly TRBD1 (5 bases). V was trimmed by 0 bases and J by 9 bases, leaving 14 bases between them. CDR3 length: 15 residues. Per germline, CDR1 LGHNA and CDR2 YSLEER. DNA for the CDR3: TGCGCCAGCAGCCAAGATCAGCAGGGTGATCGGGAGCTGTTTTTT. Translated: CASSQDQQGDRELFF.

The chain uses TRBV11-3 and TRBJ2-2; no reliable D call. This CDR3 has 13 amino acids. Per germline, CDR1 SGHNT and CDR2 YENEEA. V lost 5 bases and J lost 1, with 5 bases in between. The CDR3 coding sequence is TGTGCCAGCAGCCTAATGAACACCGGGGAGCTGTTTTTT. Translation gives CASSLMNTGELFF. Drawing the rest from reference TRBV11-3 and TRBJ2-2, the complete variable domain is EAGVVQSPRYKIIEKKQPVAFWCNPISGHNTLYWYLQNLGQGPELLIRYENEEAVDDSQLPKDRFSAERLKGVDSTLKIQPAELGDSAVYLCASSLMNTGELFFGEGSRLTVL.

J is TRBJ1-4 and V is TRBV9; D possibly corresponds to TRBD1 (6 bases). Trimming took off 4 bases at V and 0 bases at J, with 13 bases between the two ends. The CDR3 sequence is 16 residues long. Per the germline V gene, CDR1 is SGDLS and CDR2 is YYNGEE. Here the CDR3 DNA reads TGTGCCAGCAGCACCAACGGACAGCCAACTAATGAAAAACTGTTTTTT. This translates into CASSTNGQPTNEKLFF.

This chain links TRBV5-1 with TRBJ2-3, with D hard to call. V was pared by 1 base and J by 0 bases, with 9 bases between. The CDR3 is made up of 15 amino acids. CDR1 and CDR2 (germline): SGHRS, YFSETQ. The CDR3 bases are TGCGCCAGCAGCTTGTCTTTCGGAAGCACAGATACGCAGTATTTT. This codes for CASSLSFGSTDTQYF.

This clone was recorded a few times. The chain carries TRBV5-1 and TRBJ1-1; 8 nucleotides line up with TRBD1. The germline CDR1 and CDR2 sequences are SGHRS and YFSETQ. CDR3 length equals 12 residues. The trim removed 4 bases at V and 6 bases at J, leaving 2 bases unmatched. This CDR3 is CASSRTGPEAFF. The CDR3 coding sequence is TGCGCCAGCAGCAGGACAGGGCCTGAAGCTTTCTTT.

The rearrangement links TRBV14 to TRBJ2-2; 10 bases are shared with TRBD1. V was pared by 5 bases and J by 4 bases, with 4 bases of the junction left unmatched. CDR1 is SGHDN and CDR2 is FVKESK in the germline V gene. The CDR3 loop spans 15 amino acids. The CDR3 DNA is TGTGCCAGCAGCAGACAGGGGGCGATCACCGGGGAGCTGTTTTTT. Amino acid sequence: CASSRQGAITGELFF.

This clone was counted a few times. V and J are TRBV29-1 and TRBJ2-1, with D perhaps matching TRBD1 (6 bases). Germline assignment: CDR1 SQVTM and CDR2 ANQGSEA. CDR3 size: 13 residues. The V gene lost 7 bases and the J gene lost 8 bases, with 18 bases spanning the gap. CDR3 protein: CSAVGRGVDEQFF. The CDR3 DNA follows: TGCAGCGCCGTCGGCAGGGGAGTTGATGAGCAGTTCTTC.

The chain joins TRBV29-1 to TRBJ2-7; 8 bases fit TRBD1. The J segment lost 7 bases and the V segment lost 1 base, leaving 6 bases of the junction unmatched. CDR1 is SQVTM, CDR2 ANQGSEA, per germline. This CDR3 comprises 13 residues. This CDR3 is CSVEGQGRGEQYF. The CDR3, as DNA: TGCAGCGTTGAAGGACAGGGGCGAGGGGAGCAGTACTTC.

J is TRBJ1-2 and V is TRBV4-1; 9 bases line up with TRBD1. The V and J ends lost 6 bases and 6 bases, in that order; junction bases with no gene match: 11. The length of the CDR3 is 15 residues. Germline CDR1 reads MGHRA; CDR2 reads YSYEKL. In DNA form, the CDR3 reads TGCGCCAGCAGAAAGACGGGACAGGGAGGGGATGGCTACACCTTC. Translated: CASRKTGQGGDGYTF.

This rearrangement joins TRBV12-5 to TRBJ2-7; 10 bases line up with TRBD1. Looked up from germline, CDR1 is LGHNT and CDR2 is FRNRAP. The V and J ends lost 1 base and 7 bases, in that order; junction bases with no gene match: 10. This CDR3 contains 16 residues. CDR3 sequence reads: CASGLGPGQGSSEQYF. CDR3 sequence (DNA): TGTGCTAGTGGTTTGGGTCCGGGACAGGGGTCTTCGGAGCAGTACTTC.

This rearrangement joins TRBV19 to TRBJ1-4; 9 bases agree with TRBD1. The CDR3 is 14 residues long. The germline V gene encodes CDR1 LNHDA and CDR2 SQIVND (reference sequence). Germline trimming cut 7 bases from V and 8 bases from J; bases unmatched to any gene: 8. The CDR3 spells CASTTGTGMEKLFF. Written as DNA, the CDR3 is TGTGCCAGTACCACCGGGACAGGGATGGAAAAACTGTTTTTT.

As DNA, the CDR3 is TGTGCCAGTAGTATAGCCGCGGGGGACGAGCAGTACTTC. Amino acid sequence: CASSIAAGDEQYF. The chain carries TRBV19 and TRBJ2-7, with TRBD2 matching over 7 bases. The CDR3 spans 13 residues. CDR1 is LNHDA, CDR2 SQIVND, per germline (reference sequence). With 1 base clipped from V and 5 bases from J, the junction kept 2 bases outside the gene matches.

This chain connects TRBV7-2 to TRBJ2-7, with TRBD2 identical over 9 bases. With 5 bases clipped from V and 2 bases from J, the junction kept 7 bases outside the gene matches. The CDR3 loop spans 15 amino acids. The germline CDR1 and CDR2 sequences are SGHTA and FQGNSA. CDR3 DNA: TGTGCCAGCAGCGGCGGGACTAGCTTGACCTACGAGCAGTACTTC. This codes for CASSGGTSLTYEQYF.

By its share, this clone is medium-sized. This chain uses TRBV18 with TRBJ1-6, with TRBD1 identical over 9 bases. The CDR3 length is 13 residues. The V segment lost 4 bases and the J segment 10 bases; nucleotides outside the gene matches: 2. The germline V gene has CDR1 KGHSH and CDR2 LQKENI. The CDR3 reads CASSHTGGSPLHF. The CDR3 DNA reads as TGTGCCAGCTCACATACAGGGGGCTCACCCCTCCACTTT.

In DNA, the CDR3 is TGTGCCACCTCAGCAGGGACAGGGGGCCGAAACGAGCAGTACTTC. The encoded protein is CATSAGTGGRNEQYF. This chain connects TRBV19 to TRBJ2-7; 12 bases fit TRBD1. The germline CDR1 and CDR2 sequences are LNHDA and SQIVND (reference sequence). This CDR3 comprises 15 residues. J gave up 5 bases and V 10 bases, and 12 bases lay outside the gene matches.

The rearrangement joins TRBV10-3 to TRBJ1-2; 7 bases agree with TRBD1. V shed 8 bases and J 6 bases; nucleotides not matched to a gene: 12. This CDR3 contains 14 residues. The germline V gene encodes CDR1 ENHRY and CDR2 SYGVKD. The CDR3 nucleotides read TGTGCCATCTTGGCAGGGGGTATTGGAGATGGCTACACCTTC. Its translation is CAILAGGIGDGYTF.